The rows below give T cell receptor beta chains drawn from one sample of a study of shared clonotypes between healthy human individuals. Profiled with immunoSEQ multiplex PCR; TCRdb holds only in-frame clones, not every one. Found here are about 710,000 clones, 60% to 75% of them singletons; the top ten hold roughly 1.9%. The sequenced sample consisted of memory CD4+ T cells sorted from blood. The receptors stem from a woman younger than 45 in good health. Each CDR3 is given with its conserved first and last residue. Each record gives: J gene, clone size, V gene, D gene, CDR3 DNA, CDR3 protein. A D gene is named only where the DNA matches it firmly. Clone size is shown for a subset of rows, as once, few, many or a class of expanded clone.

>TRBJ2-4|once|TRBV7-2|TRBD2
TGTGCCAGCAGCTTAGTCGGGGGACTAGCGGGAGGGCGAAACATTCAGTACTTC
CASSLVGGLAGGRNIQYF
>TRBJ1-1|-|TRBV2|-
TGTGCCAGTCACAGGGCGAACACTGAAGCTTTCTTT
CASHRANTEAFF
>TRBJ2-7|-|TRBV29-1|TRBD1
TGCAGCGTCCTCGGACAGGGGATGGACGAGCAGTACTTC
CSVLGQGMDEQYF
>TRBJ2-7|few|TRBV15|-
TGTGCCACCAGCAGCCCGACTAGAAATTCCTACGAGCAGTACTTC
CATSSPTRNSYEQYF
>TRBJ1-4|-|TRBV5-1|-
TGCGCCAGCAGCTTGGACGGGATTAATGAAAAACTGTTTTTT
CASSLDGINEKLFF
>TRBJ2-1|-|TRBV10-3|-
TGTGCCATCAGGGGCGGAATTTACAATGAGCAGTTCTTC
CAIRGGIYNEQFF
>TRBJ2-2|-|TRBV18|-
TGTGCCAGCTCACCATCCAAGGACTACACCGGGGAGCTGTTTTTT
CASSPSKDYTGELFF
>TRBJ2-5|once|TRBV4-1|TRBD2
TGCGCCAGCAGCCAAGCGACGGTTGCTAGCGGGAGCGGGGAGACCCAGTACTTC
CASSQATVASGSGETQYF
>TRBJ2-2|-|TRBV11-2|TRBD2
TGTGCCAGCAGCTTAGAGCGGGAGACCACCGGGGAGCTGTTTTTT
CASSLERETTGELFF
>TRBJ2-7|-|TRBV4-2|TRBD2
TGTGCCAGCAGCCAAGATCCCGGACGAGCGGGATTATCCTACGAGCAGTACTTC
CASSQDPGRAGLSYEQYF
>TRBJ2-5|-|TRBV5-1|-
TGCGCCAGCAGCGCGGGCCCCGGGACGGAAGAGACCCAGTACTTC
CASSAGPGTEETQYF
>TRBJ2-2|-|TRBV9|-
TGTGCCAGCAGCTTTAGCGTCACCGGGGAGCTGTTTTTT
CASSFSVTGELFF
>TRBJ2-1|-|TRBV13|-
TGTGCCAGCAGCTTAGGTCAAGGGCTTTACAATGAGCAGTTCTTC
CASSLGQGLYNEQFF
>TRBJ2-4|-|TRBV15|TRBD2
TGTGCCACCAGCAGCGGGGGGGACCAAGACAAAAACATTCAGTACTTC
CATSSGGDQDKNIQYF
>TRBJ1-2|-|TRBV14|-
TGTGCCAGCAGCCCCAGGGTCGGCGGTGGCTACACCTTC
CASSPRVGGGYTF
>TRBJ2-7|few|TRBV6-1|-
TGTGCCAGCAGTGAGAAAGGCAGGGTTCCCTACGAGCAGTACTTC
CASSEKGRVPYEQYF
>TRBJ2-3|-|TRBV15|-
TGTGCCACCAGCAGCGTGGGAGTTATAGATACGCAGTATTTT
CATSSVGVIDTQYF
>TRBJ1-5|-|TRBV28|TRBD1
TGTGCCAGCAGTCTTCTGACAGGGGGCAATCAGCCCCAGCATTTT
CASSLLTGGNQPQHF
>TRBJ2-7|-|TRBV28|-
TGTGCCAGCAGACGCAACCGGGATTCCTACGAGCAGTACTTC
CASRRNRDSYEQYF
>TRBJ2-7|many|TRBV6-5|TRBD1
TGTGCCAGCAGTTCGGGACAGGGGGCGCTGGGCGAGCAGTACTTC
CASSSGQGALGEQYF
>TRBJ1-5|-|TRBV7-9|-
TGTGCCAGCAGCTCACAGGGTGATCAGCCCCAGCATTTT
CASSSQGDQPQHF
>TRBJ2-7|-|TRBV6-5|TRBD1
TGTGCCAGCAGTTACCGGGACAGACCCTACGAGCAGTACTTC
CASSYRDRPYEQYF
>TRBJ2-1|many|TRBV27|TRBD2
TGTGCCAGCAGCCGAGGACTAGCGGGTAGCAATGAGCAGTTCTTC
CASSRGLAGSNEQFF
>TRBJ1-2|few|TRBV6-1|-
TGTGCCAGCAGTGAGGAGGGTAGCTATGGCTACACCTTC
CASSEEGSYGYTF
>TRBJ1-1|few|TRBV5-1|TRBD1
TGCGCCAGCAGCAAGTTGGGACAGGGGGCAAAAACTGAAGCTTTCTTT
CASSKLGQGAKTEAFF
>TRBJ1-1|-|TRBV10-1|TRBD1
TGCGCCAGCAGTGAAGGACAGGGCTTTGAAGCTTTCTTT
CASSEGQGFEAFF
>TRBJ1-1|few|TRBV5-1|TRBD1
TGCGCCAGCAGCTCAGGGGGCGGGAACACTGAAGCTTTCTTT
CASSSGGGNTEAFF
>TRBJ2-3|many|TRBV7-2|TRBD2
TGTGCCAGCAGCGGTATGGGGGGGAACACAGATACGCAGTATTTT
CASSGMGGNTDTQYF
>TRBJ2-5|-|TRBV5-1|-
TGCGCCAGCAGCGAGACAAGTCAAGAGACCCAGTACTTC
CASSETSQETQYF
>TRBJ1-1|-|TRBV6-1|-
TGTGCCAGCAGAGAGAGCGGGAGCTATGAAGCTTTCTTT
CASRESGSYEAFF
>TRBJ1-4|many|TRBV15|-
TGTGCCACCAGCAGAGAGGCAGGGAATGAAAAACTGTTTTTT
CATSREAGNEKLFF
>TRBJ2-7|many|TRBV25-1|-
TGTGCCAGCAGTCGACAGAGTTACGAGCAGTACTTC
CASSRQSYEQYF
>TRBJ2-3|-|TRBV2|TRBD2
TGTGCCAGCCTCTCGGGAGGGGCGCGGGGTGCAGATACGCAGTATTTT
CASLSGGARGADTQYF
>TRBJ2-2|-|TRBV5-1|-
TGCGCCAGCGGGAGGTCTGTCGGGGAGCTGTTTTTT
CASGRSVGELFF
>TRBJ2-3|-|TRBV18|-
TGTGCCAGCTCACCTCCGGGACACAGCACAGATACGCAGTATTTT
CASSPPGHSTDTQYF
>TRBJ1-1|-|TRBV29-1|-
TGCAGCGTGGGATCGGATTCCATGAACACTGAAGCTTTCTTT
CSVGSDSMNTEAFF